This T cell receptor (beta chain) appears in the sequencing data of a study of shared clonotypes between healthy human individuals. Notes on the study in general: In the sorted subsets, rarefaction showed sequencing was incomplete despite large depth. The study generally estimated greater richness for naive than memory subsets. Investigators expected sequencing depth to affect clonotype sharing among donors.

The trim removed 2 bases at V and 5 bases at J, leaving 2 bases unmatched. The CDR3 spans 14 residues. Germline V gene data show CDR1 as SGHVS and CDR2 as FNYEAQ. Naive CD8 cells lacked CD45RO, underwent positive selection for CCR7 and left out terminally differentiated effector memory CD45RA+ cells. Using immunoSEQ multiplex PCR, the repertoire was profiled, and TCRdb retains in-frame clones only, with some absent. Found here are around 600,000 clones, more than 95% of them singletons; the top ten hold less than 0.35%. On this clone itself: Its antigen remains unknown.

J is TRBJ1-5 and V is TRBV7-6, with 8 bases matching TRBD1. This receptor was identified in a man younger than 45 in good health. The sequencing sample was made of naive CD8+ T cells sorted from blood. Written as DNA, the CDR3 is TGTGCCAGCAGCTTACTACAGGGGGATCAGCCCCAGCATTTT. It is translated as CASSLLQGDQPQHF.